A selection of T cell receptor beta chains follows, all from one sample in a study of neoadjuvant anti-PD-1 for oral cavity cancer. The method was immunoSEQ multiplex PCR; TCRdb's version includes in-frame clones alone and lacks a portion of them. Altogether about 14,000 clones are present, around 36% being singletons, with the ten largest covering 35% to 50%. The material sequenced was tumor tissue, taken after nivolumab (anti-PD-1) treatment. The receptors originated from a person aged 35-79 years with oral cavity squamous cell carcinoma. Both conserved end residues are part of each CDR3. A D gene is named only where the DNA matches it firmly. The listing skips clone size in some rows; elsewhere it reads once, few, many or a size class.

cdr3_length	clone_size	d_call	v_call	j_call	cdr3_nt	cdr3_aa
14	.	.	TRBV2	TRBJ2-2	TGTGCCAGCAGGGACAGAGAGATCACCGGGGAGCTGTTTTTT	CASRDREITGELFF
14	.	.	TRBV5-5	TRBJ1-1	TGTGCCAGCAGCCACGGGAGGGGGAGGGCTGAAGCTTTCTTT	CASSHGRGRAEAFF
13	few	.	TRBV4-2	TRBJ1-1	TGTGCCAGCAGCCAAGATTTGAGTCCTGAAGCTTTCTTT	CASSQDLSPEAFF
12	.	TRBD1	TRBV27	TRBJ2-3	TGTGCCAGCAGACAGGGGGTAGAAACGCAGTATTTT	CASRQGVETQYF
15	once	.	TRBV7-3	TRBJ1-2	TGTGCCAGCAGTTTAGCCGCAGGGCTGGGTAGGGGCTACACCTTC	CASSLAAGLGRGYTF
17	.	TRBD1	TRBV5-1	TRBJ2-6	TGCGCCAGCAGCTTGGCAGGGGGTCCCCCCGGGGCCAACGTCCTGACTTTC	CASSLAGGPPGANVLTF
14	.	TRBD1	TRBV7-9	TRBJ1-4	TGTGCCAGCAGCCTGGGACAGGGCTATGAAAAACTGTTTTTT	CASSLGQGYEKLFF
15	.	.	TRBV9	TRBJ1-1	TGTGCCACCTCCCGATCTCCCGGATTGAACACTGAAGCTTTCTTT	CATSRSPGLNTEAFF
15	.	TRBD1	TRBV7-9	TRBJ1-6	TGTGCCAGCAGCGCGCCGGGACAGCGGAATTCACCCCTCCACTTT	CASSAPGQRNSPLHF
14	.	.	TRBV15	TRBJ2-4	TGTGCCACCAGCACGCCTGAAGCCAAAAACATTCAGTACTTC	CATSTPEAKNIQYF
19	.	TRBD2	TRBV11-3	TRBJ2-1	TGTGCCAGCAGCGCAGGACTAGCGGGGGGGCCTAATGCGCGTCATGAGCAGTTCTTC	CASSAGLAGGPNARHEQFF
15	.	.	TRBV18	TRBJ1-5	TGTGCCAGCTCACTAGGGACAAATAGCAATCAGCCCCAGCATTTT	CASSLGTNSNQPQHF
14	few	.	TRBV10-3	TRBJ1-1	TGTGCCATCAGTGAGGCAGTACGACAGAGTGAAGCTTTCTTT	CAISEAVRQSEAFF
15	.	TRBD1	TRBV15	TRBJ2-1	TGTGCCACCAGCAGAGGGACAGGGGCTACAAATGAGCAGTTCTTC	CATSRGTGATNEQFF
15	.	TRBD2	TRBV12-5	TRBJ2-5	TGTGCTAGTGGTCTCGGACTAGCGGGACAAGAGACCCAGTACTTC	CASGLGLAGQETQYF
13	few	.	TRBV6-1	TRBJ1-2	TGTGCCAGCACCCACCCGGGGGCGCAGGGCTACACCTTC	CASTHPGAQGYTF
16	few	TRBD1	TRBV5-1	TRBJ1-3	TGCGCCAGCAGTCGGGACAGATCCGCGGGGGGAAACACCATATATTTT	CASSRDRSAGGNTIYF
13	.	.	TRBV9	TRBJ2-2	TGTGCCAGCACCCAGACTGGTACCGGGGAGCTGTTTTTT	CASTQTGTGELFF
14	few	TRBD1	TRBV19	TRBJ1-5	TGTGCCAGTAAGGGGGACAGGAGCAATCAGCCCCAGCATTTT	CASKGDRSNQPQHF
16	.	.	TRBV7-9	TRBJ2-6	TGTGCCAGCAGCTCAACAGGGATAGCTGGGGCCAACGTCCTGACTTTC	CASSSTGIAGANVLTF
14	few	.	TRBV19	TRBJ2-1	TGTGCCAGTAGTAAAGGCCAGGACTACAATGAGCAGTTCTTC	CASSKGQDYNEQFF
15	.	TRBD1	TRBV9	TRBJ2-3	TGTGCCAGCAGCGGCCGGGACAGGGTCACAGATACGCAGTATTTT	CASSGRDRVTDTQYF
14	.	.	TRBV5-5	TRBJ2-7	TGTGCCAGCAGTCCGGAGAGGGGGTACTACGAGCAGTACTTC	CASSPERGYYEQYF
13	medium-sized	.	TRBV5-1	TRBJ1-2	TGCGCCAGCAGCTGGGACAAGTCTTATGGCTACACCTTC	CASSWDKSYGYTF